This T cell receptor (beta chain) was obtained from a study of PD-1 blockade in classical Hodgkin lymphoma. Noted time point: cycle 4 day 1 (C4D1), after 6 weeks of nivolumab. Each patient's relapse followed autologous stem cell transplantation, and brentuximab vedotin exposure varied. Libraries were prepared by immunoSEQ multiplex PCR; TCRdb keeps only in-frame clonotypes and omits some of them. This sample has about 90,000 clones; 83% occur once, and the top ten carry approximately 15%. Germline V lookup: CDR1 SGHRS, CDR2 YFSETQ. This CDR3 spans 16 amino acids. J was trimmed by 0 bases and V by 1 base; bases with no gene match: 5. Findings and limits, study-wide: When set against healthy donors, newly diagnosed patients were reported to show lower baseline TCR diversity.

Comment on this clone: Its antigen is unknown.

The source was peripheral blood mononuclear cells (PBMCs), collected before the fourth cycle of nivolumab. V usage is TRBV5-1 and J usage is TRBJ2-3; 7 bases are a match to TRBD1. The sequence was collected from a human donor with classical Hodgkin lymphoma. CDR3 protein: CASSLLRQGSTDTQYF. In DNA, the CDR3 is TGCGCCAGCAGCTTGTTAAGACAGGGAAGCACAGATACGCAGTATTTT.